This TCR beta chain appears in the sequencing data of a study of T-cell memory formation after mild COVID-19. Germline CDR1 reads DFQATT; CDR2 reads SNEGSKA (reference sequence). The CDR3 consists of 12 residues. The J segment lost 2 bases and the V segment lost 6 bases, leaving 2 bases of the junction unmatched. Turning to this clonotype: Its antigen is unknown.

MiXCR was run by TCRdb on the 5' RACE reads, yielding one entry per CDR3 protein. This table holds around 450,000 distinct CDR3 sequences, roughly a quarter found once. General study findings and limits: Pre-infection memory already had some responding clones, implying cross-reactive memory joined.

Sample: PBMCs or a T cell subset sorted from them (not recorded which). The chain couples TRBV20-1 to TRBJ2-5; 8 bases align to TRBD2. This sequence was found in an adult woman who had mild COVID-19 (a few samples of this study predate the infection). Cell type and time point are not known. The CDR3 protein is CSAAGGQETQYF. The CDR3 coding sequence is TGCAGTGCGGCGGGGGGTCAAGAGACCCAGTACTTC.